Described below is a single TCR beta chain sequence and its context. Reverse transcription of all isolated RNA meant that expressed TCRB transcripts were sequenced. Read counts averaged about 3.57 million for samples of naive, central memory and regulatory T cells. Using immunoSEQ multiplex PCR, the repertoire was profiled, and TCRdb retains in-frame clones only, with some absent. This table holds a few hundred thousand clones, about 9.3% found once. These data originate in a study of beta chain features in type 1 diabetes. This TCR derives from a woman under 30 in good health. Material: naive CD4+ T cells from blood.

CDR3 protein: CSVKGSGYTEAFF. DNA for the CDR3: TGCAGCGTTAAGGGGTCGGGTTACACTGAAGCTTTCTTT. The chain couples TRBV29-1 to TRBJ1-1, with D possibly TRBD1 on 5 matching bases. Between the trimmed V and J ends, which lost 5 bases and 3 bases, there was a span of 13 bases. CDR3 size: 13 residues. CDR1 and CDR2 from the germline V gene are SQVTM and ANQGSEA.